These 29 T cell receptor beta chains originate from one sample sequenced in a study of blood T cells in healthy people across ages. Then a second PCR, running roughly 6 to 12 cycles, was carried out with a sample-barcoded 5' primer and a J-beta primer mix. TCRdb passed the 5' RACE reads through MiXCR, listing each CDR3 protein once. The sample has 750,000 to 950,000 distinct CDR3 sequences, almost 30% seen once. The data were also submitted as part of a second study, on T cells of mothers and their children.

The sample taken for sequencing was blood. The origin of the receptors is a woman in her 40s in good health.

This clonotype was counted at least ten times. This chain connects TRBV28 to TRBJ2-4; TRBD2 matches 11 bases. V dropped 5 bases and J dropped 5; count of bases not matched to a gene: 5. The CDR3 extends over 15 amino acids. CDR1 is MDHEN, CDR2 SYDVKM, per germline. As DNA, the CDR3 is TGTGCCAGCAGTACCCTGACTAGCGGGGAAAACATTCAGTACTTC. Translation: CASSTLTSGENIQYF.

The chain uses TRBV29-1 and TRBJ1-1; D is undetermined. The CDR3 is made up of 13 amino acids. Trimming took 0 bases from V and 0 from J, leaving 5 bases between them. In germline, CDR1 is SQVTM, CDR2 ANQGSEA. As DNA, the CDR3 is TGCAGCGTTGAAGATCGCGTGAACACTGAAGCTTTCTTT. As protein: CSVEDRVNTEAFF.

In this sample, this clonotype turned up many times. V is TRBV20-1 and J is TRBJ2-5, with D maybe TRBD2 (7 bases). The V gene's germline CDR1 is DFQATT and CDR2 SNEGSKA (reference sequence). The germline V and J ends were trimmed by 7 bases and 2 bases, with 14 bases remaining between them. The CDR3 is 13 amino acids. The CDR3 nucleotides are TGCAGTGGCACAGCGGGGACACAAGAGACCCAGTACTTC. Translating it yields CSGTAGTQETQYF.

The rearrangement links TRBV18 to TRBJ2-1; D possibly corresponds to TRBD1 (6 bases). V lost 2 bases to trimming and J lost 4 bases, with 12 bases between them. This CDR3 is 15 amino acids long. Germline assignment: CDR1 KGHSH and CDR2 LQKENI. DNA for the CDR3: TGTGCCAGCTCACCATCACAGGGCGGGTACAATGAGCAGTTCTTC. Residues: CASSPSQGGYNEQFF.

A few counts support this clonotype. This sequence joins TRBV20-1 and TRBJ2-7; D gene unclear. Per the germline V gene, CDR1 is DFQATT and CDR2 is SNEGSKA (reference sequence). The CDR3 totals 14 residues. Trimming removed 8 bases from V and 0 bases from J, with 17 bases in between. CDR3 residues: CSNRAGGISYEQYF. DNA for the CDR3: TGCAGTAACCGGGCTGGCGGAATCTCCTACGAGCAGTACTTC.

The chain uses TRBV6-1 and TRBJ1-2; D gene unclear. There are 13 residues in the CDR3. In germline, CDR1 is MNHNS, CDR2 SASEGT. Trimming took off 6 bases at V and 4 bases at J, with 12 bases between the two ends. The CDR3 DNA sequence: TGTGCCAGCAGATTAGACGGCGCCTATGGCTACACCTTC. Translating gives CASRLDGAYGYTF.

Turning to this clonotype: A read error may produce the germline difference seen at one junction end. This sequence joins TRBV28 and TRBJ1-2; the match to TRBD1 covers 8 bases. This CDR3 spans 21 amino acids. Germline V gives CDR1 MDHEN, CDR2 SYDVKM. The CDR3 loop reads CASSFLFFRDTADREGYDYTF. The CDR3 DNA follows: TGTGCCAGCAGTTTTCTATTTTTCCGGGACACCGCGGACAGGGAAGGCTATGACTACACCTTC.

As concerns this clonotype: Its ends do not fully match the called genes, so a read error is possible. This chain's CDR3 is CASSAPEGQINEKRFF. CDR3 sequence (DNA): TGTGCCAGCAGTGCACCAGAGGGACAGATTAATGAAAAACGGTTTTTT. This sequence joins TRBV12-3 or TRBV12-4 and TRBJ1-4, with 7 bases that match TRBD1. This CDR3 comprises 16 residues.

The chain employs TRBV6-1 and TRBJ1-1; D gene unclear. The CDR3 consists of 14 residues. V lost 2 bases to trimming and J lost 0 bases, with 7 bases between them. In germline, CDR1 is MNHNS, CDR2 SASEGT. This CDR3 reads CASSENRLNTEAFF. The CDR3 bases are TGTGCCAGCAGTGAAAACAGACTGAACACTGAAGCTTTCTTT.

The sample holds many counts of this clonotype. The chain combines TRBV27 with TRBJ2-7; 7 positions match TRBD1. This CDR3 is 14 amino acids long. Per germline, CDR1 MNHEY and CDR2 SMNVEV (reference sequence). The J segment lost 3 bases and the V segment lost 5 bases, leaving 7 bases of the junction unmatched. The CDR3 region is CASSTETGSYEQYF. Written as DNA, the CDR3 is TGTGCCAGCAGTACTGAGACAGGGAGCTACGAGCAGTACTTC.

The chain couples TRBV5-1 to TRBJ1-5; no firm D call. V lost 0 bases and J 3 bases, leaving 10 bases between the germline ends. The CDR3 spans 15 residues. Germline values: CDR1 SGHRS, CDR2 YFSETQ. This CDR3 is CASSLDGMLNQPQHF. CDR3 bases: TGCGCCAGCAGCTTGGACGGGATGCTCAATCAGCCCCAGCATTTT.

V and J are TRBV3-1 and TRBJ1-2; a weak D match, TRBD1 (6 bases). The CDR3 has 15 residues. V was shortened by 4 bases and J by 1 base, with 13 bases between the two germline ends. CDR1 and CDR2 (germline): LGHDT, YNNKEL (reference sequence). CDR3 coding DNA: TGTGCCAGCAGCCCAGGGGAATATAATAACTATGGCTACACCTTC. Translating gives CASSPGEYNNYGYTF.

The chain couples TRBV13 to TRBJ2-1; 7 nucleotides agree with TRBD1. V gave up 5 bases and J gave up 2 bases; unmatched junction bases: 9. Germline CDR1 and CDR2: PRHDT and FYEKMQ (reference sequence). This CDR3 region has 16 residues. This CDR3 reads CASSVAGGTAYNEQFF. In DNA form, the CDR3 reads TGTGCCAGCAGCGTGGCAGGGGGAACGGCCTACAATGAGCAGTTCTTC.

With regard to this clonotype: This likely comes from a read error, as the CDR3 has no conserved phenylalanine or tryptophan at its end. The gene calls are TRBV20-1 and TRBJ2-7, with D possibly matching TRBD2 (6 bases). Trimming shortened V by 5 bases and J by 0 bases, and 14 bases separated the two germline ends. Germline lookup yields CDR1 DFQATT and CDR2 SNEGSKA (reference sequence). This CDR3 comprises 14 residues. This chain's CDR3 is CSALRDLSSYEQYC. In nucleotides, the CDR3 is TGCAGTGCTCTCCGGGACTTGAGCTCCTACGAGCAGTACTGC.

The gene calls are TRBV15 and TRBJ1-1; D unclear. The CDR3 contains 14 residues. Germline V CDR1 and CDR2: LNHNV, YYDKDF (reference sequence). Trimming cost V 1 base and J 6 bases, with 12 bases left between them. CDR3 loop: CATSRVLSTPEAFF. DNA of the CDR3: TGTGCCACCAGCAGAGTATTAAGCACCCCTGAAGCTTTCTTT.

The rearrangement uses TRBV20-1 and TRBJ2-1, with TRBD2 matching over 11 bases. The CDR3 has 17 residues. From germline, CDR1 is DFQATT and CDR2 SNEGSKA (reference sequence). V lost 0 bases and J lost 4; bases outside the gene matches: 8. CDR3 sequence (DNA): TGCAGTGCTAGAGACAAAACTAGCGGGAGTAAGTACAATGAGCAGTTCTTC. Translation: CSARDKTSGSKYNEQFF.

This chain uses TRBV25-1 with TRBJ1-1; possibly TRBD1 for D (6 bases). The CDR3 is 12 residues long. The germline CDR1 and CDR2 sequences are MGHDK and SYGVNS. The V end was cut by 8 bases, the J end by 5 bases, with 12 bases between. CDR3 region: CASHRDTTEAFF. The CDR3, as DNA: TGTGCCAGCCACCGGGACACTACTGAAGCTTTCTTT.

CDR3 in amino acids: CASSSKVQGNEQFF. The CDR3 DNA sequence: TGTGCCAGCTCATCGAAGGTTCAGGGCAATGAGCAGTTCTTC. The rearrangement links TRBV18 to TRBJ2-1, with D perhaps matching TRBD1 (5 bases). In germline, CDR1 is KGHSH, CDR2 LQKENI. There are 14 residues in the CDR3. Trimming removed 5 bases from V and 6 bases from J, with 14 bases in between.

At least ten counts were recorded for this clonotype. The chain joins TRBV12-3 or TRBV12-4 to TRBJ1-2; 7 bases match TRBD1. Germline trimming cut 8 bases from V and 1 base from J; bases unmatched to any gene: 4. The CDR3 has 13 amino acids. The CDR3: CASRQGGNYGYTF. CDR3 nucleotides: TGTGCCAGCCGACAGGGTGGTAACTATGGCTACACCTTC.

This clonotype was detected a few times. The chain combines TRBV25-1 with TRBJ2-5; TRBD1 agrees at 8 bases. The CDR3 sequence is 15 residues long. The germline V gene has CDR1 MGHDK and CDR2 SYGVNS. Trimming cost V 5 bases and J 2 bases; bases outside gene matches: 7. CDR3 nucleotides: TGTGCCAGCAGTTTTCCGGACAGGGATCAAGAGACCCAGTACTTC. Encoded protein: CASSFPDRDQETQYF. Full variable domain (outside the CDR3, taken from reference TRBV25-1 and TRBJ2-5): EADIYQTPRYLVIGTGKKITLECSQTMGHDKMYWYQQDPGMELHLIHYSYGVNSTEKGDLSSESTVSRIRTEHFPLTLESARPSHTSQYLCASSFPDRDQETQYFGPGTRLLVL.

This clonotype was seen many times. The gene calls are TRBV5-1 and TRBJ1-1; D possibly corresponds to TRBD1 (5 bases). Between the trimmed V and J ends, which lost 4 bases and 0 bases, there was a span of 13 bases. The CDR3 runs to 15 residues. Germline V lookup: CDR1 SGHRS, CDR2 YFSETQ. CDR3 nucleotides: TGCGCCAGCAGCCGAGACAGCAACCTGAACACTGAAGCTTTCTTT. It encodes CASSRDSNLNTEAFF.

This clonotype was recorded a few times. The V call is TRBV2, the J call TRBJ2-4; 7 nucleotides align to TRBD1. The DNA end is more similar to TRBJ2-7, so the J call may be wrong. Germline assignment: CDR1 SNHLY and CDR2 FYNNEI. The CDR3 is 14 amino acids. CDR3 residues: CASRGTESSIEQYF. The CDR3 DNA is TGTGCCAGCAGGGGGACAGAGAGTTCAATCGAGCAGTACTTC.

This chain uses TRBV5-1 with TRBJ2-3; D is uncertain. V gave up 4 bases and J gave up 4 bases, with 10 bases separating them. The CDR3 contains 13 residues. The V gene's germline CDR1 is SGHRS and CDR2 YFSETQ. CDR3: CASSGARADTQYF. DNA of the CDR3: TGCGCCAGCAGCGGAGCCCGGGCAGATACGCAGTATTTT.

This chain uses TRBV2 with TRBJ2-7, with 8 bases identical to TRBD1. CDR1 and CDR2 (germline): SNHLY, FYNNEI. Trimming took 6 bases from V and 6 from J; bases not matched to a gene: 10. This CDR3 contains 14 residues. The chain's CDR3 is CASRLLGTGGEQYF. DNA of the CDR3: TGTGCCAGCAGACTACTTGGGACAGGAGGCGAGCAGTACTTC.

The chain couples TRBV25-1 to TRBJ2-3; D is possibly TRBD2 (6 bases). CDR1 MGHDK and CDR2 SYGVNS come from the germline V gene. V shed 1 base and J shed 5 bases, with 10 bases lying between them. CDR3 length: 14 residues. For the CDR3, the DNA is TGTGCCAGCAGTGAATGGGGGGTTGAAGATACGCAGTATTTT. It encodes CASSEWGVEDTQYF.

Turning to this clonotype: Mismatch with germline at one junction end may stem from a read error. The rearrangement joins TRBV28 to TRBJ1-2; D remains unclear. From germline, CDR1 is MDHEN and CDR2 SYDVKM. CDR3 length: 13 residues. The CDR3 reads CASSLGSNYGYIF. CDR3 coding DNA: TGTGCCAGCAGTTTGGGCAGTAACTATGGCTACATCTTC.

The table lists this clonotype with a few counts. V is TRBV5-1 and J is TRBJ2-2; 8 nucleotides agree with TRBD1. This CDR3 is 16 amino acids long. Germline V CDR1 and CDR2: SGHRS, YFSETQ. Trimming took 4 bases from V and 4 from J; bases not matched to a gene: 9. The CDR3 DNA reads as TGCGCCAGCAGCGCAGACAGGGGTTGGGTCACCGGGGAGCTGTTTTTT. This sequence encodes CASSADRGWVTGELFF.

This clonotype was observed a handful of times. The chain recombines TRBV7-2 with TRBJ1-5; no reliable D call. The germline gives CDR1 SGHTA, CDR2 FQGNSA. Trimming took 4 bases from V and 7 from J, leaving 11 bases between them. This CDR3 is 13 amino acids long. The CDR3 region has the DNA TGTGCCAGCAGCTCCCGCTTTCGGCAGCCCCAGCATTTT. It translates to CASSSRFRQPQHF.

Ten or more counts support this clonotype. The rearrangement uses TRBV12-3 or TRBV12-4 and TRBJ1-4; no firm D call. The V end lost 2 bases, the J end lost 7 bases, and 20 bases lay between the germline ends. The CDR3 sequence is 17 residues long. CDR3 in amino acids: CASSLFPGPGLGEKLFF. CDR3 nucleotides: TGTGCCAGCAGTTTATTCCCGGGTCCCGGGCTGGGTGAAAAACTGTTTTTT.